The 16 T cell receptor beta chains in this list originate from one sample, sequenced in a study of control samples from healthy donors and cancer patients. Measured with immunoSEQ multiplex PCR; TCRdb has only the in-frame clones, and not every one. This table has approximately 97,000 clones, around nine tenths appearing once. The specimen sequenced was blood. These receptors all stem from a man aged 30 to 45 in good health.

V is TRBV4-3 and J is TRBJ2-7; a weak D match, TRBD2 (6 bases). V was trimmed by 2 bases and J by 3 bases, leaving 14 bases between them. CDR1 and CDR2 (germline): LGHNA, YSLEER. CDR3 length equals 15 residues. The chain's CDR3 is CASSQSPRGNYEQYF. CDR3 nucleotides: TGCGCCAGCAGCCAATCTCCGCGGGGCAACTACGAGCAGTACTTC.

This sequence joins TRBV6-5 and TRBJ1-2; TRBD1 matches at 8 bases. The CDR3 is 15 amino acids. CDR1 is MNHEY, CDR2 SVGAGI, per germline. V lost 6 bases to trimming and J lost 8 bases; unmatched junction nucleotides: 14. The CDR3 bases are TGTGCCAGCAGACTGACAGGGGTTAGGATTGGGGGCTACACCTTC. This gives the protein CASRLTGVRIGGYTF.

The CDR3 sequence: CASSQDRNPASGYEQYF. The CDR3 DNA follows: TGCGCCAGCAGCCAAGATCGAAACCCGGCTAGCGGCTACGAGCAGTACTTC. The chain has TRBV4-1 and TRBJ2-7, with 7 nucleotides matching TRBD2. Germline assignment: CDR1 MGHRA and CDR2 YSYEKL. CDR3 length: 17 amino acids. Germline trimming cut 0 bases from V and 3 bases from J; bases unmatched to any gene: 11.

The chain is built from TRBV2 and TRBJ1-1; TRBD1 aligns across 8 bases. The CDR3 extends over 13 amino acids. After removal of 10 bases from V and 1 base from J, the junction contained 5 bases not matched to a gene. Germline V gene data show CDR1 as SNHLY and CDR2 as FYNNEI. The CDR3 DNA follows: TGTGCCACCGGGACAGGACCGAACACTGAAGCTTTCTTT. It encodes CATGTGPNTEAFF.

The chain has TRBV6-1 and TRBJ2-7; D remains unclear. CDR1 and CDR2 from the germline V gene are MNHNS and SASEGT. The CDR3 has 15 amino acids. The ends were cut back, 1 base at V and 3 bases at J, with 13 bases in the middle. CDR3 in DNA: TGTGCCAGCAGTGAAGTCCCCAGGAAGAGCTACGAGCAGTACTTC. Protein sequence: CASSEVPRKSYEQYF.

The gene calls are TRBV19 and TRBJ2-5; tentatively, D is TRBD1 (5 bases). With 2 bases removed from V and 5 bases from J, the gap between germline ends came to 15 bases. The CDR3 has 15 residues. CDR1 and CDR2 (germline): LNHDA, SQIVND (reference sequence). This CDR3 reads CASSILGREVETQYF. The DNA of the CDR3 is TGTGCCAGTAGTATACTTGGCAGGGAAGTTGAGACCCAGTACTTC.

Here the CDR3 reads CSASTGATDTQYF. In nucleotides, the CDR3 is TGCAGCGCGTCCACCGGCGCAACAGATACGCAGTATTTT. The chain joins TRBV29-1 to TRBJ2-3, with no clear D. Germline V gene lookup returns CDR1 SQVTM and CDR2 ANQGSEA. The CDR3 is made up of 13 amino acids. The germline V and J ends were trimmed by 7 bases and 3 bases, with 14 bases remaining between them.

This chain joins TRBV4-1 and TRBJ2-7, with 13 nucleotides matching TRBD2. In germline, CDR1 is MGHRA, CDR2 YSYEKL. The CDR3 consists of 16 residues. The ends lost 1 base at V and 3 bases at J; junction bases unmatched: 3. CDR3 sequence reads: CASSQAGTSGNYEQYF. DNA of the CDR3: TGCGCCAGCAGCCAAGCCGGGACTAGCGGGAACTACGAGCAGTACTTC.

This clone was recorded once. V is TRBV3-1 (or the pseudogene TRBV3-2) and J is TRBJ2-2, with 11 positions matching TRBD1. With V trimmed by 2 bases and J by 4 bases, 6 bases remained unmatched. This CDR3 is built from 17 residues. CDR1 is LGHDT, CDR2 YNNKEL, per germline (reference sequence). CDR3 region: CASSQFGDRGSTGELFF. The CDR3 DNA follows: TGTGCCAGCAGCCAATTTGGGGACAGGGGGAGCACCGGGGAGCTGTTTTTT.

The V call is TRBV4-3, the J call TRBJ1-4; D gene unclear. V shed 1 base and J shed 4 bases, with 13 bases lying between them. Per the germline V gene, CDR1 is LGHNA and CDR2 is YSLEER. This CDR3 has 16 residues. CDR3 protein: CASSQASSDFNEKLFF. DNA for the CDR3: TGCGCCAGCAGCCAAGCCAGCAGTGACTTTAATGAAAAACTGTTTTTT.

The chain has TRBV12-3 or TRBV12-4 and TRBJ1-2; 9 nucleotides agree with TRBD1. The CDR3 totals 12 residues. V lost 5 bases and J lost 8; bases outside the gene matches: 3. The CDR3 bases are TGTGCCAGCAGTGGACAGGGGCTCGGCTACACCTTC. Amino acid sequence: CASSGQGLGYTF.

The V call is TRBV5-6, the J call TRBJ2-1; a possible D gene is TRBD1 (5 bases). CDR1 SGHDT and CDR2 YYEEEE come from the germline V gene. Trimming shortened V by 0 bases and J by 0 bases, and 10 bases separated the two germline ends. The CDR3 runs 16 residues. The CDR3 region is CASSLEGPVSYNEQFF. As DNA, the CDR3 is TGTGCCAGCAGCTTGGAGGGGCCCGTCTCCTACAATGAGCAGTTCTTC.

This clone has only one observation. The chain joins TRBV20-1 to TRBJ1-2; 7 bases are a match to TRBD1. This CDR3 is built from 14 residues. Germline V lookup: CDR1 DFQATT, CDR2 SNEGSKA (reference sequence). The V segment lost 3 bases and the J segment 4 bases; nucleotides outside the gene matches: 8. CDR3 nucleotides: TGCAGTGCTAGTAGACAGGGATCTGTCTATGGCTACACCTTC. Its protein is CSASRQGSVYGYTF.

J is TRBJ2-1 and V is TRBV28; the match to TRBD1 covers 8 bases. CDR3 length: 16 residues. The V gene's germline CDR1 is MDHEN and CDR2 SYDVKM. V lost 8 bases and J lost 0; bases outside the gene matches: 9. CDR3 protein: CASDQRDRLSYNEQFF. CDR3 DNA sequence: TGTGCCAGCGACCAAAGGGACAGGCTCTCCTACAATGAGCAGTTCTTC. Together with reference TRBV28 and TRBJ2-1, the CDR3 gives the full variable domain: DVKVTQSSRYLVKRTGEKVFLECVQDMDHENMFWYRQDPGLGLRLIYFSYDVKMKEKGDIPEGYSVSREKKERFSLILESASTNQTSMYLCASDQRDRLSYNEQFFGPGTRLTVL.

This clone is a singleton in its sample. The V gene is TRBV5-4, the J gene TRBJ2-3, with 11 nucleotides matching TRBD2. Germline loops: CDR1 SGHNT, CDR2 YYREEE (reference sequence). The CDR3 sequence is 16 residues long. The junction had 7 bases not matched to a gene; V was cut back by 4 bases and J by 3 bases. CDR3: CASSRGTSGNTDTQYF. CDR3 DNA: TGTGCCAGCAGCCGCGGGACTAGCGGAAATACAGATACGCAGTATTTT.

The J gene is TRBJ1-2, the V gene TRBV10-3; D possibly corresponds to TRBD1 (6 bases). The CDR3 runs to 13 residues. Germline CDR1 reads ENHRY; CDR2 reads SYGVKD. Trimming took off 8 bases at V and 2 bases at J, with 12 bases between the two ends. The CDR3 sequence: CAIWGDKNYGYTF. DNA of the CDR3: TGTGCCATCTGGGGGGACAAGAACTATGGCTACACCTTC.